The clone carrying this T cell receptor (beta chain) has just a few counts. The CDR3 contains 20 residues. CDR1 SEHNR and CDR2 FQNEAQ come from the germline V gene (reference sequence). V lost 1 base and J lost 0, with 22 bases in between. This specimen belongs to a study of T cell repertoires in aging, cancer and after chemotherapy. TRB rearrangements spanning V, D and J were amplified using mixed TRB-A/B primers. TCRdb itself ran the multiplex PCR reads through MiXCR, one entry per CDR3 protein. The sample holds around 7,000 distinct CDR3 sequences; 35% to 50% are singletons and the top ten take 15%. The template was genomic DNA from peripheral blood, not RNA.

The sample taken for sequencing was blood. The sequence was obtained from a human donor in good health. The genes are TRBV7-9 and TRBJ1-3, with D possibly TRBD1 on 5 matching bases. The CDR3, as DNA: TGTGCCAGCAGCTTAGTACGCCTCCGAGACAGTCTCCTCTCTGGAAACACCATATATTTT. Translating it yields CASSLVRLRDSLLSGNTIYF.